In this sample, the clone carrying this TCR beta chain turned up a few times. The record originates from a study of T cells of healthy individuals. TCRdb re-called the 5' RACE reads through MiXCR, storing one row per CDR3 protein. The sample shows about 60,000 distinct CDR3 sequences, roughly 16% of them seen only once. V dropped 5 bases and J dropped 3; count of bases not matched to a gene: 6. Germline V CDR1 and CDR2: SNHLY, FYNNEI. The CDR3 is 14 amino acids. The V and J genes are TRBV2 and TRBJ2-7; TRBD1 matches at 8 bases. The receptor was derived from a human donor in good health. The CDR3 bases are TGTGCCAGCAGTTCTGGGACAGGCTACTACGAGCAGTACTTC. Its protein product is CASSSGTGYYEQYF.